Listed below are T cell receptor beta chains from one sample, sequenced in a study of T cell repertoires in cytomegalovirus infection. Their cognate antigens are unknown. TCRdb independently ran MiXCR on the reads; one entry per CDR3 protein. The table lists fewer than 1,000,000 distinct CDR3 sequences, around 30% of them singletons. The sequencing here drew on cultured CD8+ T cells from PBMCs, taken from culture after CMV antigen stimulation. The receptors were sampled from a human donor in good health (CMV status not recorded). Some clones in this sample may be carry-over from other donors' samples. Both conserved end residues are part of each CDR3. The D gene is left open where the match is weak. Not every row has a clone size; where given, it reads once, few, many or a size class.

TRBV5-5	NA	16	few	TRBJ1-1	CASSLRHSSPDTEAFF	TGTGCCAGCAGCTTGAGACACTCCTCTCCCGACACTGAAGCTTTCTTT
TRBV23-1	TRBD1	18	many	TRBJ2-5	CASSQSPLYRGQEETQYF	TGCGCCAGCAGTCAATCTCCGCTTTACAGGGGGCAAGAGGAGACCCAGTACTTC
TRBV5-1	NA	15	NA	TRBJ1-2	CASSLVIQGDYGYTF	TGCGCCAGCAGCTTGGTAATCCAGGGCGACTATGGCTACACCTTC
TRBV6-2/TRBV6-3	NA	13	few	TRBJ2-3	CASTPRAVDTQYF	TGTGCCAGCACCCCTAGGGCGGTAGATACGCAGTATTTT
TRBV27	NA	14	few	TRBJ1-5	CASKTFDNNQPQHF	TGTGCCAGCAAGACCTTTGACAACAATCAGCCCCAGCATTTT
TRBV13	TRBD1	12	NA	TRBJ1-3	CASREGANTIYF	TGTGCCAGCAGGGAGGGGGCGAACACCATATATTTT
TRBV27	NA	16	NA	TRBJ2-3	CASSALGGTITDTQYF	TGTGCCAGCAGTGCTCTGGGGGGAACGATCACAGATACGCAGTATTTT
TRBV6-1	NA	13	NA	TRBJ2-3	CASREGQVDTQYF	TGTGCCAGCAGGGAAGGCCAAGTAGATACGCAGTATTTT
TRBV6-1	TRBD1	13	NA	TRBJ1-2	CASSELDRRRYTF	TGTGCCAGCAGTGAATTGGACAGGAGACGCTACACCTTC
TRBV28	NA	14	NA	TRBJ1-6	CASSWDIYNSPLHF	TGTGCCAGCAGTTGGGACATTTATAATTCACCCCTCCACTTT
TRBV2	TRBD2	17	NA	TRBJ2-7	CASSVQTSRRLTHEQYF	TGTGCCAGCAGTGTTCAGACTAGCCGTAGATTAACCCACGAGCAGTACTTC
TRBV28	TRBD1	15	few	TRBJ1-1	CASSSLRQGRAEAFF	TGTGCCAGCAGTTCACTACGACAGGGGAGGGCTGAAGCTTTCTTT
TRBV4-1	TRBD1	17	few	TRBJ1-2	CASSQEPGQGGYYGYTF	TGCGCCAGCAGCCAAGAGCCGGGACAGGGCGGATACTATGGCTACACCTTC
TRBV28	NA	16	NA	TRBJ1-6	CASSIQPISYNSPLHF	TGTGCCAGCAGCATACAGCCGATCTCCTATAATTCACCCCTCCACTTT
TRBV7-6	TRBD1	15	few	TRBJ2-1	CASSSGTGEYDEQFF	TGTGCCAGCAGTTCGGGGACAGGGGAGTACGATGAGCAGTTCTTC
TRBV7-6	TRBD2	15	many	TRBJ2-1	CASSPAGGPKDEQFF	TGTGCCAGCAGCCCAGCGGGGGGGCCGAAGGATGAGCAGTTCTTC
TRBV27	NA	16	few	TRBJ1-5	CASSLEGISSNQPQHF	TGTGCCAGCAGTTTAGAGGGAATCTCTAGCAATCAGCCCCAGCATTTT